This T cell receptor beta chain emerged from a study of blood T cells in healthy people across ages. Donors ranged from roughly 6 to 100 years old and were healthy Caucasians in Russia. In each sample, at least 7 million PBMCs were isolated. Sample-barcoded 5' priming and a J-beta primer mix drove a second PCR of about 7 to 12 cycles. TCRdb ran MiXCR on the 5' RACE reads and lists one entry per CDR3 protein. The sample records some 1.5 million distinct CDR3 sequences, about 42% being singletons. With 1 base removed from V and 3 bases from J, the gap between germline ends came to 6 bases. The CDR3 loop spans 12 amino acids. Germline CDR1 is DFQATT and CDR2 is SNEGSKA (reference sequence). The sample holds a few counts of this clonotype.

The specimen was blood. The rearrangement uses TRBV20-1 and TRBJ1-2, with D possibly matching TRBD1 (5 bases). The receptor was isolated from a woman aged 18-29 years in good health. CDR3 nucleotide sequence: TGCAGTGCTAGAGGCAGGGACTATGGCTACACCTTC. Its translation: CSARGRDYGYTF.